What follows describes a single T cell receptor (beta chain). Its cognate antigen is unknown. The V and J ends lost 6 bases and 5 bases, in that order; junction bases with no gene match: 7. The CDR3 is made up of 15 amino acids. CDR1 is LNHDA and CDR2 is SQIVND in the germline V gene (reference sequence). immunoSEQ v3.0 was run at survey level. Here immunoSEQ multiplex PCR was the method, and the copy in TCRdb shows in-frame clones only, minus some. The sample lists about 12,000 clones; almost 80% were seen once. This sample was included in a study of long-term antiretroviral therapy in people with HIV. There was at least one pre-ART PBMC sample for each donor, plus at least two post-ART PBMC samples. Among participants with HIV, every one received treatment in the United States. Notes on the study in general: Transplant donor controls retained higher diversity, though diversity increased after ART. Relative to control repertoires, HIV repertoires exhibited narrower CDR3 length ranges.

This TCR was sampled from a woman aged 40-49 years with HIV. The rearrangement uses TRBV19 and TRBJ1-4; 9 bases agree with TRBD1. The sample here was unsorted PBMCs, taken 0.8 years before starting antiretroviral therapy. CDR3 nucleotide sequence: TGTGCCAGTAGGGCCACCGACAGGGGGAATGAAAAACTGTTTTTT. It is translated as CASRATDRGNEKLFF.